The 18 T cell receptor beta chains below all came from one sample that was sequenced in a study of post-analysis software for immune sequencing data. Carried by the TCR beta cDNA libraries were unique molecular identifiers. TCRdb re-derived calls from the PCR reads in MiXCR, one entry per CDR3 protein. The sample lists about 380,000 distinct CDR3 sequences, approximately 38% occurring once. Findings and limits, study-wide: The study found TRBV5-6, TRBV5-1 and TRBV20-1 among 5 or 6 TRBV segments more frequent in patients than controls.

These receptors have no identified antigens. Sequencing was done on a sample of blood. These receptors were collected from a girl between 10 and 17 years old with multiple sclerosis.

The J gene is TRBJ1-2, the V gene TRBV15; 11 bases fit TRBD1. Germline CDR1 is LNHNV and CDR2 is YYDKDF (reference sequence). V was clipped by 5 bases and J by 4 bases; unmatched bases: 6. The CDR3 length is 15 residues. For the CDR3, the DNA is TGTGCCACCAGCGGGGACAGGGGGTACGGCTATGGCTACACCTTC. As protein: CATSGDRGYGYGYTF.

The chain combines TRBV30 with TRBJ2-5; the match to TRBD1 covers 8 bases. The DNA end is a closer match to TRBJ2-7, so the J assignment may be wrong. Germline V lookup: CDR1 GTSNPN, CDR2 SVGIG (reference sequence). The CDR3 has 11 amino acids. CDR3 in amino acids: CAYGQGYEQYF. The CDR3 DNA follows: TGTGCCTACGGACAGGGCTACGAGCAGTACTTC.

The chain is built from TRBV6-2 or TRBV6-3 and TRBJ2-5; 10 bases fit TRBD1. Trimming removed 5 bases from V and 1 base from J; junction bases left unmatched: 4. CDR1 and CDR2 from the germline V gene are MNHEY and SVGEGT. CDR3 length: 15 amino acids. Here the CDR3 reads CASSDRGRIQETQYF. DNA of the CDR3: TGTGCCAGCAGTGACAGGGGGCGCATCCAAGAGACCCAGTACTTC.

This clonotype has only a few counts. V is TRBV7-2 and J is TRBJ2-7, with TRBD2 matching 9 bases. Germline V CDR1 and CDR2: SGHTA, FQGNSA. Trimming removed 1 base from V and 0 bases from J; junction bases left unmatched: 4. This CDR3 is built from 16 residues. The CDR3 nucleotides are TGTGCCAGCAGCTTAGGGGTAGCGGGGGACTCCTACGAGCAGTACTTC. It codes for CASSLGVAGDSYEQYF.

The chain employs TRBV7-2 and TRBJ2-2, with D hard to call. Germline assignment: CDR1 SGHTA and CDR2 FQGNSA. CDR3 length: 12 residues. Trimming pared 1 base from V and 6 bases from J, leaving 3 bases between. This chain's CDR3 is CASSLVSGELFF. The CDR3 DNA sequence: TGTGCCAGCAGCTTAGTATCCGGGGAGCTGTTTTTT.

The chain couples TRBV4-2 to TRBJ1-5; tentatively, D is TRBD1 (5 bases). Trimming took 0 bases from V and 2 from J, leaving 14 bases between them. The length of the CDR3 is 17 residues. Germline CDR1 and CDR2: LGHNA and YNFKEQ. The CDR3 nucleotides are TGTGCCAGCAGCCAAGATCTTGCAGGGAACGGCAATCAGCCCCAGCATTTT. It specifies CASSQDLAGNGNQPQHF.

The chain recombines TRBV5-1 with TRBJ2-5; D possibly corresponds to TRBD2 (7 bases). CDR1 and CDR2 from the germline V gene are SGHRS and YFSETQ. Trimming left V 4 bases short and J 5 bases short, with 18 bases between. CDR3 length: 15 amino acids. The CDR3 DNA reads TGCGCCAGCAGCCCAAGGGGGGGCTTAGGGGAGACCCAGTACTTC. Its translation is CASSPRGGLGETQYF. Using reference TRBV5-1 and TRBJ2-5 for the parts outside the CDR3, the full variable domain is KAGVTQTPRYLIKTRGQQVTLSCSPISGHRSVSWYQQTPGQGLQFLFEYFSETQRNKGNFPGRFSGRQFSNSRSEMNVSTLELGDSALYLCASSPRGGLGETQYFGPGTRLLVL.

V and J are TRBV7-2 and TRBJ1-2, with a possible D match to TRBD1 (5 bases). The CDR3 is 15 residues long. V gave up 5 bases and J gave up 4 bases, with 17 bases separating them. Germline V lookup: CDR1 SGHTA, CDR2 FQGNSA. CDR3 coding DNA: TGTGCCAGCAGCCCAGTCGGGGGGGGAATCTATGGCTACACCTTC. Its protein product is CASSPVGGGIYGYTF.

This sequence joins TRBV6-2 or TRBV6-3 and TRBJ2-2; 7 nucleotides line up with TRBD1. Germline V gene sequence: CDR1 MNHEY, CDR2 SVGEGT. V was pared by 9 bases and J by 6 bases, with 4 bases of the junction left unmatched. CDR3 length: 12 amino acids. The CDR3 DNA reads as TGTGCCAGTGACAGGGCTTCCGGGGAGCTGTTTTTT. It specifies CASDRASGELFF.

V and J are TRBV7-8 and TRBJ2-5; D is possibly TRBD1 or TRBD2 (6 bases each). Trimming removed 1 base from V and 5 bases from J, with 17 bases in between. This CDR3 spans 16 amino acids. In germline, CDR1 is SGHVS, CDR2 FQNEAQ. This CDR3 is CASSLGILGGGETQYF. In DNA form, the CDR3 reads TGTGCCAGCAGCTTAGGAATCCTCGGGGGCGGGGAGACCCAGTACTTC.

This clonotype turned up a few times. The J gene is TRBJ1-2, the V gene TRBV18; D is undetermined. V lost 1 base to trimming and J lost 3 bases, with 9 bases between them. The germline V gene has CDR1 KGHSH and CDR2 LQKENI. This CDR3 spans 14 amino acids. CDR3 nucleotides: TGTGCCAGCTCACCACGAGACGGATACTATGGCTACACCTTC. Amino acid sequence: CASSPRDGYYGYTF.

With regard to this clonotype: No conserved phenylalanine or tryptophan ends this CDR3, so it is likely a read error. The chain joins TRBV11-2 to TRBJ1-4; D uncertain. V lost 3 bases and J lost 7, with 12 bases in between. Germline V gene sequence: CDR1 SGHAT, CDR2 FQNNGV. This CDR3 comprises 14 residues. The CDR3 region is CASSLDAWSEKLFC. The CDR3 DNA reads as TGTGCCAGCAGCTTGGACGCCTGGAGTGAAAAACTGTTTTGT.

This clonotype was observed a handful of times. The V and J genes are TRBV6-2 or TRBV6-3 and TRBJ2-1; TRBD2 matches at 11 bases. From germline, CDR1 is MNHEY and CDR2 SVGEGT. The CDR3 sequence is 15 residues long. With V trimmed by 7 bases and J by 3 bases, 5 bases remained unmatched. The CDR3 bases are TGTGCCAGCACTACTAGCGGGGGTGACTACAATGAGCAGTTCTTC. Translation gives CASTTSGGDYNEQFF.

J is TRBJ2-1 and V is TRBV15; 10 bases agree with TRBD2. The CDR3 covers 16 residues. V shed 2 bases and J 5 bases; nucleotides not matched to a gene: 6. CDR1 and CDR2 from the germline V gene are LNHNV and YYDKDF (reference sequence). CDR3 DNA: TGTGCCACCAGCAGAACTCTAGCGGGGGCAAACAATGAGCAGTTCTTC. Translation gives CATSRTLAGANNEQFF.

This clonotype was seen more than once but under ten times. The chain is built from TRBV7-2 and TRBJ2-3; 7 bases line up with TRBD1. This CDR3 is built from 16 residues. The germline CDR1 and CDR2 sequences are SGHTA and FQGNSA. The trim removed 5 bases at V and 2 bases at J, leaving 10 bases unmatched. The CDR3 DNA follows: TGTGCCAGCAGCCCGCGACAGGGTCGAGTCACAGATACGCAGTATTTT. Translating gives CASSPRQGRVTDTQYF.

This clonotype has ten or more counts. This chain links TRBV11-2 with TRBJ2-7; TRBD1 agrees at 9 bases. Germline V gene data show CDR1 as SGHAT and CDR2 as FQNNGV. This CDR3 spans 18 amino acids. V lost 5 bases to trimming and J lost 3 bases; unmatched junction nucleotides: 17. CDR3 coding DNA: TGTGCCAGCAGCCCCATATCGCGGGGACAGGGCAATCGCTACGAGCAGTACTTC. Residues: CASSPISRGQGNRYEQYF.

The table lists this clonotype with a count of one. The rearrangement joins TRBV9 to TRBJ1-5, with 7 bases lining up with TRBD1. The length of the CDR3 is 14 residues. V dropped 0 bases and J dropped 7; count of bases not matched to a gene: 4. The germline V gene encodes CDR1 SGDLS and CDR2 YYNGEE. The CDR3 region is CASSVGDRDQPQHF. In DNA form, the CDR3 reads TGTGCCAGCAGCGTAGGGGACAGAGACCAGCCCCAGCATTTT.

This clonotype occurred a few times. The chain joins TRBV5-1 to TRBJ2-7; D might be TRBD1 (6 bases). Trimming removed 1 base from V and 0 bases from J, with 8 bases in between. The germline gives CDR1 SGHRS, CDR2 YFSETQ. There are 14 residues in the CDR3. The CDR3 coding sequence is TGCGCCAGCAGCTTGACGGACAGCTCCTACGAGCAGTACTTC. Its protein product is CASSLTDSSYEQYF. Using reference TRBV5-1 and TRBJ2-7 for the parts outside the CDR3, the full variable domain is KAGVTQTPRYLIKTRGQQVTLSCSPISGHRSVSWYQQTPGQGLQFLFEYFSETQRNKGNFPGRFSGRQFSNSRSEMNVSTLELGDSALYLCASSLTDSSYEQYFGPGTRLTVT.